This TCR beta chain was recorded in a study of T cell responses to AZD1222 COVID-19 vaccine. This clone has more than one count but fewer than ten. CDR3 length: 15 residues. V dropped 2 bases and J dropped 11 bases, with 18 bases sitting between them. Germline-derived CDR1 and CDR2 are MRHNA and SNTAGT. Sequenced by immunoSEQ multiplex PCR; TCRdb stores in-frame clones only, minus some. The data hold around 69,000 clones, with roughly 90% observed a single time. This TCR was sampled from an adult in good health. The source material was peripheral blood, sampled on day 0 of AZD1222 vaccination. The gene calls are TRBV6-4 and TRBJ1-4, with D tentatively TRBD1 (5 bases). The CDR3 protein is CASSDATGALGKLFF. The CDR3 region has the DNA TGTGCCAGCAGTGACGCCACCGGGGCCCTTGGGAAACTGTTTTTT.